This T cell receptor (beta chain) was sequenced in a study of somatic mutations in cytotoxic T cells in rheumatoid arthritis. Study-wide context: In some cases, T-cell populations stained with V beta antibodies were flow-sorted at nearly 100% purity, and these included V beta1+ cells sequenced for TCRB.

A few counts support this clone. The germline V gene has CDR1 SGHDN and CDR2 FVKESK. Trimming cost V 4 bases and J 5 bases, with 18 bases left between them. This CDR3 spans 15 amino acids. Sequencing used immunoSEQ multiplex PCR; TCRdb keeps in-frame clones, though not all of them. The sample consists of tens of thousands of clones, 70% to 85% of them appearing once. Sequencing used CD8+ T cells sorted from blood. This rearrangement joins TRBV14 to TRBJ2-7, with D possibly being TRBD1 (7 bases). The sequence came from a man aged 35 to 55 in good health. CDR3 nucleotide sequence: TGTGCCAGCAGCCCTACGACAGGGAGGTCCCACGAGCAGTACTTC. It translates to CASSPTTGRSHEQYF.